A single T cell receptor (beta chain) is shown here with its context. Its antigen is unidentified. Mismatch with germline at one junction end may stem from a read error. This record belongs to a study of T cells in Graves' hyperthyroidism and ophthalmopathy. Regarding the study as a whole: Most clonotypes expanded in thyroid above 0.001 were likewise present in blood. Classification by a 13 V-J model distinguished ophthalmopathy from stable hyperthyroidism.

The length of the CDR3 is 15 residues. Germline-derived CDR1 and CDR2 are ENHRY and SYGVKD. Template material for amplifying TCR beta CDR3 regions consisted of RNA transcripts. First-round RT-PCR of the TCR CDR3 relied on the HTBI primer set. TCRdb ran MiXCR on the multiplex PCR reads and lists one entry per CDR3 protein. The data hold approximately 870,000 distinct CDR3 sequences, with more than 30% observed a single time. The material sequenced was blood. The chain carries TRBV10-3 and TRBJ1-5, with 7 bases that match TRBD1. The clonotype comes from a man younger than 35 with Graves' hyperthyroidism. The CDR3 DNA sequence: TGTGCCAGCAGTACCGGACAGGAGATGATGCGGCCCCAGCATTTT. It yields the protein CASSTGQEMMRPQHF.